These 21 T cell receptor beta chains came from one sample sequenced in a study of cytomegalovirus exposure and HLA in healthy donors. PCR used 60 Vbeta primers and 13 Jbeta primers. Sequencing was performed with immunoSEQ multiplex PCR; in TCRdb, only in-frame clones are kept and a portion is missing. This table has around 200,000 clones, over 80% appearing once. The sequencing sample was made of PBMCs. The receptor source for this set is a woman aged 50 to 60 in good health and CMV-seropositive.

This chain connects TRBV6-6 to TRBJ2-7; weak D call: TRBD1 (6 bases). In germline, CDR1 is MNHNY, CDR2 SVGAGI (reference sequence). The CDR3 is made up of 16 amino acids. V lost 6 bases, J lost 3 bases, and 21 bases lay in between. The CDR3 loop reads CASSPHLDRRVYEQYF. The CDR3 region has the DNA TGTGCCAGCAGCCCTCACCTTGACAGGCGTGTCTACGAGCAGTACTTC.

The chain uses TRBV6-4 and TRBJ2-1, with 12 positions matching TRBD2. Germline V gives CDR1 MRHNA, CDR2 SNTAGT. CDR3 length equals 17 residues. After removal of 6 bases from V and 1 base from J, the junction contained 7 bases not matched to a gene. Written as DNA, the CDR3 is TGTGCCAGCAGGCTCTCTAGCGGGGGGGCTTCCTACAATGAGCAGTTCTTC. Residues: CASRLSSGGASYNEQFF.

This chain uses TRBV6-5 with TRBJ1-4, with TRBD1 matching over 7 bases. This CDR3 comprises 14 residues. Germline lookup yields CDR1 MNHEY and CDR2 SVGAGI. V shed 5 bases and J 3 bases; nucleotides not matched to a gene: 3. The CDR3 nucleotides are TGTGCCAGCAGTCCCGGGACAGCTAATGAAAAACTGTTTTTT. This sequence encodes CASSPGTANEKLFF.

This clone was picked up a small number of times. V gene TRBV10-1 combines with J gene TRBJ2-7; a possible D gene is TRBD2 (6 bases). CDR3 length equals 14 residues. The germline V gene has CDR1 WNHNN and CDR2 SYGVQD (reference sequence). V was trimmed by 6 bases and J by 0 bases, leaving 12 bases between them. DNA for the CDR3: TGCGCCAGCAGCCGCGGACTAAACTCCTACGAGCAGTACTTC. Amino acids: CASSRGLNSYEQYF.

This chain uses TRBV19 with TRBJ2-5; D possibly corresponds to TRBD2 (5 bases). CDR1 and CDR2 (germline): LNHDA, SQIVND (reference sequence). The CDR3 extends over 13 amino acids. The ends were cut back, 4 bases at V and 1 base at J, with 7 bases in the middle. The CDR3 spells CASSRAVQETQYF. The CDR3 DNA is TGTGCCAGTAGTAGAGCGGTCCAAGAGACCCAGTACTTC. Based on the CDR3 plus reference TRBV19 and TRBJ2-5, the full variable domain is DGGITQSPKYLFRKEGQNVTLSCEQNLNHDAMYWYRQDPGQGLRLIYYSQIVNDFQKGDIAEGYSVSREKKESFPLTVTSAQKNPTAFYLCASSRAVQETQYFGPGTRLLVL.

This chain joins TRBV27 and TRBJ2-7; the D is unclear. The CDR3 has 13 amino acids. Trimming shortened V by 3 bases and J by 7 bases, and 13 bases separated the two germline ends. Germline assignment: CDR1 MNHEY and CDR2 SMNVEV (reference sequence). This chain's CDR3 is CASSFLPRLEQYF. The CDR3 DNA sequence: TGTGCCAGCAGTTTTTTGCCCAGGCTAGAGCAGTACTTC.

The chain couples TRBV14 to TRBJ2-3; D may be TRBD1 (5 bases). The germline gives CDR1 SGHDN, CDR2 FVKESK. CDR3 length: 14 amino acids. V lost 1 base and J lost 5, with 10 bases in between. The DNA of the CDR3 is TGTGCCAGCAGCCAAGGGGGCCACGTAGATACGCAGTATTTT. It specifies CASSQGGHVDTQYF. The full variable domain, its missing parts supplied by reference TRBV14 and TRBJ2-3, is EAGVTQFPSHSVIEKGQTVTLRCDPISGHDNLYWYRRVMGKEIKFLLHFVKESKQDESGMPNNRFLAERTGGTYSTLKVQPAELEDSGVYFCASSQGGHVDTQYFGPGTRLTVL.

CDR3 sequence: CASSLAGAQETQYF. The CDR3 bases are TGTGCCAGCAGTCTAGCGGGGGCCCAAGAGACCCAGTACTTC. This rearrangement joins TRBV2 to TRBJ2-5, with TRBD2 identical over 10 bases. The germline CDR1 and CDR2 sequences are SNHLY and FYNNEI. Unmatched junction bases numbered 1, after V lost 5 bases and J lost 1 base. This CDR3 is built from 14 residues.

The rearrangement joins TRBV7-3 to TRBJ2-1; possible D gene TRBD1, 5 bases. The germline CDR1 and CDR2 sequences are SGHTA and FQGTGA. The V and J ends lost 0 bases and 6 bases respectively, with 21 bases between them. CDR3 length: 18 residues. In nucleotides, the CDR3 is TGTGCCAGCAGCTTAACGGGGATAAGGACAAGCCCTATCAATGAGCAGTTCTTC. It codes for CASSLTGIRTSPINEQFF.

This chain links TRBV11-2 with TRBJ2-5; 7 bases map to TRBD1. Germline V CDR1 and CDR2: SGHAT, FQNNGV. The V gene end was trimmed by 2 bases and the J gene end by 7 bases; junction bases not matched to a gene: 7. The CDR3 consists of 14 residues. Written as DNA, the CDR3 is TGTGCCAGCAGCTTATCCACAGGGGATGGGACCCAGTACTTC. This gives the protein CASSLSTGDGTQYF.

The rearrangement joins TRBV28 to TRBJ1-1; D perhaps matches TRBD1 (5 bases). The V and J ends lost 2 bases and 5 bases respectively, with 9 bases between them. This CDR3 has 13 residues. Germline V gene data show CDR1 as MDHEN and CDR2 as SYDVKM. As DNA, the CDR3 is TGTGCCAGCAGTTTACGGGGGGGAACTGAAGCTTTCTTT. As protein: CASSLRGGTEAFF.

This clone was counted between two and nine times. This CDR3 is also generated by other DNA sequences in the sample. V and J are TRBV7-7 and TRBJ2-7, with a weak D call TRBD1 (5 bases). The V gene lost 2 bases and the J gene lost 7 bases, with 12 bases spanning the gap. There are 13 residues in the CDR3. CDR1 and CDR2 (germline): SSHAT, FNYEAQ (reference sequence). Here the CDR3 DNA reads TGTGCCAGCAGCTTATCAGGTCCAGGGGAGCAGTACTTC. It encodes CASSLSGPGEQYF.

This clone was counted a few times. The chain is built from TRBV6-6 and TRBJ2-5; D is unclear. The CDR3 length is 11 residues. Germline loops: CDR1 MNHNY, CDR2 SVGAGI (reference sequence). V lost 4 bases and J 5 bases, leaving 5 bases between the germline ends. The CDR3 nucleotides are TGTGCCAGCAGTTTCCCGGAGACCCAGTACTTC. This translates into CASSFPETQYF.

The rearrangement joins TRBV7-9 to TRBJ1-2, with 8 nucleotides matching TRBD1. The CDR3 has 14 amino acids. V dropped 5 bases and J dropped 4; count of bases not matched to a gene: 6. From germline, CDR1 is SEHNR and CDR2 FQNEAQ (reference sequence). The CDR3 protein is CASSHTGTGYGYTF. The DNA of the CDR3 is TGTGCCAGCAGCCACACCGGGACAGGCTATGGCTACACCTTC. Full variable domain (rest looked up from reference TRBV7-9 and TRBJ1-2): DTGVSQNPRHKITKRGQNVTFRCDPISEHNRLYWYRQTLGQGPEFLTYFQNEAQLEKSRLLSDRFSAERPKGSFSTLEIQRTEQGDSAMYLCASSHTGTGYGYTFGSGTRLTVV.

The chain uses TRBV30 and TRBJ2-5, with D perhaps matching TRBD2 (5 bases). Trimming cost V 4 bases and J 10 bases, with 16 bases left between them. The germline gives CDR1 GTSNPN, CDR2 SVGIG (reference sequence). This CDR3 has 12 amino acids. The chain's CDR3 is CAWTEGGRDQYF. The CDR3 bases are TGTGCCTGGACTGAAGGTGGGAGAGACCAGTACTTC.

The V and J genes are TRBV5-1 and TRBJ2-3; D remains ambiguous. V was cut by 0 bases and J by 8 bases, with 7 bases left in between. This CDR3 comprises 12 residues. Germline assignment: CDR1 SGHRS and CDR2 YFSETQ. CDR3 DNA sequence: TGCGCCAGCAGCTTGGATCAGGTTACGCAGTATTTT. It specifies CASSLDQVTQYF.

The chain joins TRBV6-1 to TRBJ1-3; 7 bases are a match to TRBD1. The CDR3 loop spans 16 amino acids. Unmatched junction bases numbered 6, after V lost 4 bases and J lost 0 bases. CDR1 is MNHNS, CDR2 SASEGT, per germline. The CDR3 loop reads CASSVNRGDSGNTIYF. The CDR3 region has the DNA TGTGCCAGCAGTGTCAACAGGGGCGACTCTGGAAACACCATATATTTT.

This rearrangement joins TRBV5-4 to TRBJ1-2; D is unresolved. Germline V gene data show CDR1 as SGHNT and CDR2 as YYREEE (reference sequence). This CDR3 has 11 amino acids. The ends were cut back, 6 bases at V and 9 bases at J, with 12 bases in the middle. The CDR3 spells CASKNSYSYTF. Written as DNA, the CDR3 is TGTGCCAGCAAAAACAGCTACAGCTACACCTTC.

This sequence joins TRBV5-4 and TRBJ2-7; 10 bases match TRBD2. With 3 bases clipped from V and 5 bases from J, the junction kept 11 bases outside the gene matches. Looked up from germline, CDR1 is SGHNT and CDR2 is YYREEE (reference sequence). The CDR3 is 16 amino acids. DNA of the CDR3: TGTGCCAGCAGCTCGGAGGGAAGCGGGGGGGCCGACGAGCAGTACTTC. Its translation: CASSSEGSGGADEQYF.

As to this clone: Its ends do not fully match the called genes, so a read error is possible. The chain couples TRBV28 to TRBJ1-1; TRBD1 aligns across 12 bases. CDR3 size: 10 residues. Germline lookup yields CDR1 MDHEN and CDR2 SYDVKM. The CDR3 region is CCTGTGGLVF. CDR3 nucleotides: TGTTGTACCGGGACAGGGGGCCTCGTCTTT.

This clone was detected a few times. The chain couples TRBV19 to TRBJ1-5; D is ambiguous. V lost 2 bases and J 6 bases, leaving 8 bases between the germline ends. The CDR3 totals 13 residues. Germline V gives CDR1 LNHDA, CDR2 SQIVND (reference sequence). CDR3 residues: CASSITPGQPQHF. The CDR3 bases are TGTGCCAGTAGTATAACCCCAGGTCAGCCCCAGCATTTT.